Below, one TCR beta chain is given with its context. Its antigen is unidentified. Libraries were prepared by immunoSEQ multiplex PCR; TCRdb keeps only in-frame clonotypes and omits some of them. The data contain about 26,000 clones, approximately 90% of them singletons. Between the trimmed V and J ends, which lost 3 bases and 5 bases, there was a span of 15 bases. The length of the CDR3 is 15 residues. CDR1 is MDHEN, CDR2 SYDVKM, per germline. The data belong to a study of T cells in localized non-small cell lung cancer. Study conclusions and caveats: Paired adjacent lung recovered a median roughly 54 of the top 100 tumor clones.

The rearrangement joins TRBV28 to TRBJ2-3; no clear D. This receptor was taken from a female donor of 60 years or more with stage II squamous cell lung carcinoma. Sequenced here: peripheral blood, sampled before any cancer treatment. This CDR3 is CASSFTNSLGDTQYF. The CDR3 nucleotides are TGTGCCAGCAGTTTTACTAACAGTCTGGGAGATACGCAGTATTTT.